This paragraph covers one TCR beta chain sequence. What it recognizes is unknown. This entry is derived from a study of Ad26.COV2.S vaccination and SARS-CoV-2 variants. Study results and caveats: Researchers cautioned that TCR breadth and depth analyses may have underestimated total T cell responses. Post-vaccination spike-specific CD8+ and CD4+ T cell responses reportedly had substantial breadth.

Germline-derived CDR1 and CDR2 are MDHEN and SYDVKM. Trimming cost V 5 bases and J 7 bases, with 14 bases left between them. The length of the CDR3 is 13 residues. The method was immunoSEQ multiplex PCR; TCRdb's version includes in-frame clones alone and lacks a portion of them. The table has some 300,000 clones, around 85% seen once; the top ten hold roughly 2%. Treatment here: some 19 received Ad26.COV2.S at low or high dose, single or two shots; several received placebo; per-sample allocation not given. It was on day 63 after the first vaccine or placebo injection that samples were taken. The chain has TRBV28 and TRBJ1-2, with D uncertain. Sequences were derived from peripheral blood, sampled in a trial of Ad26.COV2.S vaccine versus placebo. The TCR comes from a person between 18 and 60 years old who received the Ad26.COV2.S COVID-19 vaccine or a placebo. CDR3 loop: CASSSRREGGYTF. The CDR3 DNA reads TGTGCCAGCAGTAGCAGACGCGAGGGTGGCTACACCTTC.